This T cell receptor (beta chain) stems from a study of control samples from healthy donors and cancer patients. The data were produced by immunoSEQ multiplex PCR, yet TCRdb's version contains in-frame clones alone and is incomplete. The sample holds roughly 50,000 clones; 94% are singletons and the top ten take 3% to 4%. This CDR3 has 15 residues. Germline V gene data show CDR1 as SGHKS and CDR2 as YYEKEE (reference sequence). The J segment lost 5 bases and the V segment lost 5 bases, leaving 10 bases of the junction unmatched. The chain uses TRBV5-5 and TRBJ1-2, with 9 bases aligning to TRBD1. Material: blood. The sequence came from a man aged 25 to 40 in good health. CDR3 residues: CASSITGGGGYGYTF. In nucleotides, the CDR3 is TGTGCCAGCAGTATAACAGGGGGCGGAGGGTATGGCTACACCTTC.